This TCR beta chain was found in a study of shared clonotypes between healthy human individuals (dated by TCRdb to about 2020). Regarding the study in general: The cohort comprised two women and three men aged 18 to 49 years. For each donor, CD4 naive and CD4 memory were each run on three plates, CD8 naive on two plates, and CD8 memory on one plate. To estimate repertoire size and how much clonotype sharing occurs between individuals, the study deeply sequenced the blood TCR repertoires of five healthy adults. To increase sequencing depth and limit assay-specific biases, TCR repertoire library preparation and sequencing were carried out by different laboratories using diverse techniques. Between about 0.9 and 10 billion PBMCs per donor were obtained by leukapheresis.

Beyond this particular receptor, the publication reports: Because the study included a small number of donors, the genetic and exposure-history diversity represented was limited. Sharing across several donors was observed for about 5% of naive CD4, around 3.5% of naive CD8, 2.3% of memory CD4, and roughly 0.4% of memory CD8 clonotypes. Higher generation probabilities were observed for clonotypes shared by all four sorted-subset donors than for non-shared clonotypes. Even with the large sequencing depth, rarefaction of the sorted-subset datasets indicated that sequencing was incomplete. Sampling was restricted to blood, and TCR repertoires in tissue are likely to differ from TCR repertoires in blood. Naive subsets generally had larger estimated clonotype richness than memory subsets did. Pairwise subsampling indicated that sequencing depth was expected to affect the degree of clonotype sharing among donors.

Donors were healthy HIV-negative adults with no recently reported acute infections or vaccinations. Every donor was a Caucasian adult living in Nashville, Tennessee, USA. CD4+ T cells were enriched through magnetic negative selection, after which naive cells were positively selected on CD45RA and the remaining negative fraction served as the memory subset. Blood was obtained by leukapheresis, after which PBMCs were separated by Ficoll-Histopaque density gradient centrifugation and cryopreserved in liquid nitrogen vapor phase. Purity and quantity of every magnetically sorted T cell population were checked by analytical flow cytometry. Genomic DNA was isolated from each sorted fraction and quantified by UV absorbance on a Nanodrop 2000c. The CDR3 holds 15 amino acids from the cysteine to the phenylalanine. Left in the record is the CDR3 DNA by itself, 45 bases read in frame from the first base. In the germline V gene, CDR1 corresponds to SGHVS and CDR2 to FQNEAQ. V is clipped by 2 bases and J by 1 base, and the sequence between their germline boundaries is 10 bases long.

Using the deep immunoSEQ assay, TCR CDR3 regions were amplified from genomic DNA by multiplex PCR. For each cell subset, the extracted genomic DNA was distributed evenly across all wells of several immunoSEQ 96-well plates, and each plate served as one replicate. For sorted subsets, each replicate PCR was loaded with around 200 ng genomic DNA, equivalent to 32,000 or so T cell genomes. The purified libraries were quantified using a Qubit 3.0 fluorometer, sized with a Bioanalyzer 2100, and then quantified again using the KAPA Library Quantification kit. A separate single-read 150-cycle Illumina NextSeq 550 flow cell was used to sequence each immunoSEQ 96-well plate. The study's processing was this. Because only junctional sequences without quality scores were contained in the immunoSEQ output, filtering matching that applied to full-length reads could not be performed. Sequences were annotated with PyIR, a Python wrapper for IgBLAST v1.9, and V/J genes and CDR3 were assigned using IMGT germline references. Reads were filtered out if the reads had weak V/J assignments (E-value above 1e-6), no CDR3, stop codons, out-of-frame junctions, or ambiguous translated residues. V3J clonotypes were defined as sequences sharing an identical inferred V gene, J gene, and CDR3 amino acid sequence. The percentage overlap between two repertoires was calculated by dividing the number of shared unique clonotypes by the size of the smaller repertoire. Richness of each repertoire was evaluated using RTK rarefaction, the Chao1 estimator, and Recon v2.1 estimates of unobserved clonotypes. Generation probabilities were computed with OLGA for all TCRbeta clonotypes obtained by the gDNA method from several donors. Entries here come from immuneACCESS through TCRdb and include only in-frame sequences with V and J called. Some clones fail to appear in such tables; in the studies checked, an unresolved V gene covers under half of the shortfall, and the cause of the remainder is unknown. V, J and clone size were drawn from that table, and D and trimming were deduced from the DNA. This sample is represented by roughly 1 million clones; about 76% of them were singletons. The top ten clones comprise around 1.5% of the sample.

Comments on this clone: Its cognate antigen has yet to be identified. No base-level quality is on record; no much larger clone is a single base apart.

Sequenced sample: memory CD4+ T cells sorted from blood. This specimen's cell subset or site label, per the study, means: CD45RA-negative fraction. The receptor comes from a man in his late teens or twenties in good health. Here the chain combines TRBV7-8 and TRBJ2-3, with the D gene call left open. The nucleotide sequence is TGTGCCAGCAGCTTATTGGGCGGTCGCACAGATACGCAGTATTTT. This translates into CASSLLGGRTDTQYF.